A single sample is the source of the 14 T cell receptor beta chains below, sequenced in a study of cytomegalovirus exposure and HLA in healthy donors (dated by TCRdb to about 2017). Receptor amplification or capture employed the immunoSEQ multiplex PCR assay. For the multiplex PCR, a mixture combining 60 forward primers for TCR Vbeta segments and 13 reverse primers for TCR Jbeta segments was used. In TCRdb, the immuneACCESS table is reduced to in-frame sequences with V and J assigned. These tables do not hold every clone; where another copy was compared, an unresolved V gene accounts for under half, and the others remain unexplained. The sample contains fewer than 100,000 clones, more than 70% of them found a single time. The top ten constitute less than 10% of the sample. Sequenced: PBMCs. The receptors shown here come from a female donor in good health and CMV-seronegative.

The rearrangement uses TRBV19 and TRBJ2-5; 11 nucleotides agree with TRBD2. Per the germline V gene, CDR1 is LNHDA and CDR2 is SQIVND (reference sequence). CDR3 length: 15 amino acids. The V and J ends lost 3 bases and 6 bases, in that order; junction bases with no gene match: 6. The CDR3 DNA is TGTGCCAGTAGTATTTCCGGGACTAGCGGAAAGACCCAGTACTTC. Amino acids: CASSISGTSGKTQYF.

CDR3 sequence reads: CASSLGGLAGGAYTQYF. In nucleotides, the CDR3 is TGTGCCAGCAGCTTAGGAGGACTAGCGGGAGGGGCATATACGCAGTATTTT. The chain couples TRBV7-3 to TRBJ2-3; 15 positions match TRBD2. The germline CDR1 and CDR2 sequences are SGHTA and FQGTGA. The length of the CDR3 is 17 residues. V dropped 2 bases and J dropped 7; count of bases not matched to a gene: 7.

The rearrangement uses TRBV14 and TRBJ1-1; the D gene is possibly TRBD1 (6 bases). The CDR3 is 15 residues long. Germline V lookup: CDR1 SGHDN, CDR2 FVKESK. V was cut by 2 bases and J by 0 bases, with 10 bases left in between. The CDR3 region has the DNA TGTGCCAGCAGCCAAACAGGGTCCTTGAACACTGAAGCTTTCTTT. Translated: CASSQTGSLNTEAFF.

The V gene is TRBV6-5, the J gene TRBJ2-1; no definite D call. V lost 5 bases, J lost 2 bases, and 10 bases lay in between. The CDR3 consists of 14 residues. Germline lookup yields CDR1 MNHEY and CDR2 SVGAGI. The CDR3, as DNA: TGTGCCAGCAGTCCCGACAAACCCTACAATGAGCAGTTCTTC. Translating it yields CASSPDKPYNEQFF.

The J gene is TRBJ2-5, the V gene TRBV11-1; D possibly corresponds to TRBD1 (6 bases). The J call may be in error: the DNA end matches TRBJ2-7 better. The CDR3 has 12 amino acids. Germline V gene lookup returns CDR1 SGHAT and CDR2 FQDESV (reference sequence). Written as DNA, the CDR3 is TGTGCCAGCAGCACAGGGACCTACGAGCAGTACTTC. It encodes CASSTGTYEQYF.

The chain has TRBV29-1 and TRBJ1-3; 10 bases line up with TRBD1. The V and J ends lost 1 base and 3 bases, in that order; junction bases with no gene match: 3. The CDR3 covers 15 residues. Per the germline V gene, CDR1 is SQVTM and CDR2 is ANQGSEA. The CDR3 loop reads CSVEGQGAHGNTIYF. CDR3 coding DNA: TGCAGCGTTGAAGGACAGGGGGCTCATGGAAACACCATATATTTT.

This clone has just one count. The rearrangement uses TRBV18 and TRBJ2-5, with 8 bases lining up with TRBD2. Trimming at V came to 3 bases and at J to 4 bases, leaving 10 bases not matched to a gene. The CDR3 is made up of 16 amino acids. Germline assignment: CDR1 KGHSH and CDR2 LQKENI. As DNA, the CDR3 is TGTGCCAGCTCACCGTCTCTTCTCCGGGGGGGAGAGACCCAGTACTTC. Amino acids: CASSPSLLRGGETQYF.

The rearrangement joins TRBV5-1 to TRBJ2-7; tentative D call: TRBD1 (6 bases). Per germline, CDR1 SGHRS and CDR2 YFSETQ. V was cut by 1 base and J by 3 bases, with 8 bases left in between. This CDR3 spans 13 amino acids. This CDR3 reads CASSLPGDYEQYF. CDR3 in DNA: TGCGCCAGCAGCTTGCCAGGGGACTACGAGCAGTACTTC.

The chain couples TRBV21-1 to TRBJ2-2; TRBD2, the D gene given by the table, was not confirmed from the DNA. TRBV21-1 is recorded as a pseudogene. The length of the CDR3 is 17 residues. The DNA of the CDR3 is TGTGCCAGCAGCAAAGACCTACTAGCGGTGAACACCGGGGAGCTGTTTTTT. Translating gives CASSKDLLAVNTGELFF.

DNA for the CDR3: TGTGCCAGCAGTTTGTCGCCTTCGCTGAGGTTTAACTATGGCTACACCTTC. As protein: CASSLSPSLRFNYGYTF. The chain recombines TRBV27 with TRBJ1-2; D gene ambiguous. Trimming took off 3 bases at V and 1 base at J, with 18 bases between the two ends. The germline gives CDR1 MNHEY, CDR2 SMNVEV (reference sequence). The CDR3 runs to 17 residues.

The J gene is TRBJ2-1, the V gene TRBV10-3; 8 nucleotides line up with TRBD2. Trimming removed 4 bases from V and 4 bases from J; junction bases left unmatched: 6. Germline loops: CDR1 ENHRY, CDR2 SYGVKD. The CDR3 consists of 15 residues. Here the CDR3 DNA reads TGTGCCATCAGTGGGGCTAGCGGGCTTTACAATGAGCAGTTCTTC. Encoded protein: CAISGASGLYNEQFF.

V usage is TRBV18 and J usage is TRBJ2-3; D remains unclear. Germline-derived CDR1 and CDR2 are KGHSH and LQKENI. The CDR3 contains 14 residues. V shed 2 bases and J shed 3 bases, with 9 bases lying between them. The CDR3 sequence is CASSPERGTDTQYF. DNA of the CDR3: TGTGCCAGCTCACCAGAAAGAGGTACAGATACGCAGTATTTT.

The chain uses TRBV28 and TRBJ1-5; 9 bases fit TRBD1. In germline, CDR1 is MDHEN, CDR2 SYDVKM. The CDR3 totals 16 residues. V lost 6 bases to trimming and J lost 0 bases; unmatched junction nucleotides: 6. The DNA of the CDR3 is TGTGCCAGCAGAAACAGGGGGCTCGGTAGCAATCAGCCCCAGCATTTT. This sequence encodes CASRNRGLGSNQPQHF.

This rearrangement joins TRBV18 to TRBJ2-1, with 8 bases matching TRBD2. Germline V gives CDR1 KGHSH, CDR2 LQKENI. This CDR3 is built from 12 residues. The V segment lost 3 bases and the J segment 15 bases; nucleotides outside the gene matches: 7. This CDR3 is CASSPPGLVLFF. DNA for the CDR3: TGTGCCAGCTCACCCCCGGGACTAGTGCTGTTCTTC.